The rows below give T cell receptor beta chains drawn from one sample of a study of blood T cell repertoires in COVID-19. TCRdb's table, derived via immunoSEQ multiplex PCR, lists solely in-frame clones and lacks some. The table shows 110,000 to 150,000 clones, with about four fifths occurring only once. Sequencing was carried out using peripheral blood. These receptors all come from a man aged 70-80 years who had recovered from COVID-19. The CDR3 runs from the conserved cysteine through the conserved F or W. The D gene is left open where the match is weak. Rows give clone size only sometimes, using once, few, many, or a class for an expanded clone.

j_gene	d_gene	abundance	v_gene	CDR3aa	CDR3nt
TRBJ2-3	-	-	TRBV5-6	CASSLDLGGKGTDTQYF	TGTGCCAGCAGCTTGGATTTGGGCGGGAAGGGCACAGATACGCAGTATTTT
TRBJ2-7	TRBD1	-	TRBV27	CASSLSPTGNREQYF	TGTGCCAGCAGTTTATCACCGACAGGGAATAGGGAGCAGTACTTC
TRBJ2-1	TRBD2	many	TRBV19	CASRRTSLNEQFF	TGTGCCAGTCGCCGGACTAGCCTAAATGAGCAGTTCTTC
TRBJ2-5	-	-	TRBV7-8	CASSSLRGVGRETQYF	TGTGCCAGCAGCTCGCTGCGGGGAGTGGGGCGAGAGACCCAGTACTTC
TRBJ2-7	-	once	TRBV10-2	CASSEGEAYEQYF	TGCGCCAGCAGTGAGGGTGAGGCCTACGAGCAGTACTTC
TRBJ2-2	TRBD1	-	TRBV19	CASSTTDRVTGELFF	TGTGCCAGTAGTACGACGGACAGGGTCACCGGGGAGCTGTTTTTT
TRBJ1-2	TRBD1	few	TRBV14	CASRPRDRGYGYTF	TGTGCCAGCAGGCCGCGGGACAGGGGTTATGGCTACACCTTC
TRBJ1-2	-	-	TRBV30	CAWSGAGGKGNGYTF	TGTGCCTGGAGTGGGGCGGGGGGCAAAGGTAATGGCTACACCTTC
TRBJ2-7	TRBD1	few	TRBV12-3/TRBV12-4	CASSKTGYGEQYF	TGTGCCAGCAGCAAGACAGGGTATGGGGAGCAGTACTTC
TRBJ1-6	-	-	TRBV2	CASGAGLTRNSPLHF	TGTGCCAGCGGGGCGGGACTGACGCGGAATTCACCCCTCCACTTT
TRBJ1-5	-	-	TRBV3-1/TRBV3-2	CASSQGQGKQPQHF	TGTGCCAGCAGCCAAGGCCAGGGGAAGCAGCCCCAGCATTTT
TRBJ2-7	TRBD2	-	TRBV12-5	CASGLVVSGRGPYEQYF	TGTGCTAGTGGTTTGGTCGTTAGCGGGAGGGGTCCCTACGAGCAGTACTTC
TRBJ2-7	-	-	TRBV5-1	CASSGGVRVRGYEQYF	TGCGCCAGCAGCGGTGGGGTACGAGTTAGGGGATACGAGCAGTACTTC
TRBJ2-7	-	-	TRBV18	CASSSDSYEQYF	TGTGCCAGCTCATCCGACAGTTACGAGCAGTACTTC
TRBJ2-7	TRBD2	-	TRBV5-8	CASSLLWREGRYEQYF	TGTGCCAGCAGCTTGCTTTGGCGGGAGGGCCGCTACGAGCAGTACTTC
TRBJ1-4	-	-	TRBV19	CASSNNRLNEKLFF	TGTGCCAGTAGTAATAACAGGCTGAATGAAAAACTGTTTTTT
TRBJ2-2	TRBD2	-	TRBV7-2	CASSTGTSVSTGELFF	TGTGCCAGCAGCACCGGGACTAGCGTTTCCACCGGGGAGCTGTTTTTT
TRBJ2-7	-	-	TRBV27	CASSFSIKGLQYF	TGTGCCAGCAGTTTCTCGATCAAGGGGTTACAGTACTTC
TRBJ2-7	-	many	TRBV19	CASSKGVPYEQYF	TGTGCCAGTAGTAAGGGGGTTCCCTACGAGCAGTACTTC
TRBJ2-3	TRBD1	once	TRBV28	CASSLPGTDTDTQYF	TGTGCCAGCAGTTTGCCGGGGACAGACACAGATACGCAGTATTTT
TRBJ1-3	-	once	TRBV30	CAWSKGSGNTIYF	TGTGCCTGGAGTAAGGGGTCTGGAAACACCATATATTTT
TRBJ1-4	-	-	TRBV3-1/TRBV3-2	CASSQRPMAVNEKLFF	TGTGCCAGCAGCCAACGCCCGATGGCGGTTAATGAAAAACTGTTTTTT
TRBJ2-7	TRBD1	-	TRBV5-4	CASNDRANYEQYF	TGTGCCAGCAATGACAGGGCTAACTACGAGCAGTACTTC
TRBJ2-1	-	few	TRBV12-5	CASGLAIHNEQFF	TGTGCTAGTGGTTTGGCAATTCACAATGAGCAGTTCTTC
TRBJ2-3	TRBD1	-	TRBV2	CASSPDRPSTDTQYF	TGTGCCAGCAGCCCGGACAGGCCCTCCACAGATACGCAGTATTTT
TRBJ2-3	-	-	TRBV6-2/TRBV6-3	CASSYPAGLTDTQYF	TGTGCCAGCAGTTACCCAGCGGGCCTCACAGATACGCAGTATTTT
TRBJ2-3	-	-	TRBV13	CASSSANDPNSRDTQYF	TGTGCCAGCAGCTCCGCTAACGACCCCAATTCGCGGGATACGCAGTATTTT
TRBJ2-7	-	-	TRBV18	CASSPGTLYEQYF	TGTGCCAGCTCACCTGGGACTCTCTACGAGCAGTACTTC
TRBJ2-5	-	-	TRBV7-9	CASSLATGSYQETQYF	TGTGCCAGCAGCTTAGCAACAGGGAGTTACCAAGAGACCCAGTACTTC